These T cell receptor beta chains were read from a single sample in a study of T cell clones after liver transplantation. This table comes from immunoSEQ multiplex PCR, and its TCRdb copy is limited to in-frame clones, with some not included. This sample yields roughly 100,000 clones, of which about 86% are seen a single time; approximately 3% belongs to the top ten. The sample was CD4+ T cells from blood, taken around 50 months after liver transplant. The receptors were sampled from a human patient who received a liver transplant. A share of the T cells may be of graft donor origin. CDR3s include the opening cysteine and the closing phenylalanine or tryptophan.

v_call cdr3_aa
TRBV27 CASNLNSGANVLTF
TRBV7-7 CASSLLPRSDEQFF
TRBV7-2 CASSLALSTDTQYF
TRBV10-1 CASSEGMGEVYEQYF
TRBV19 CASSTTFPGQGSQINEQFF
TRBV27 CASKKPGQHNEQFF
TRBV6-1 CASRLQGSNEKLFF
TRBV30 CAWREALAAISYEQYF
TRBV19 CASTQGANYGYTF
TRBV7-2 CASSLSTGTGSQPQHF
TRBV19 CASHLTGGRTEAFF
TRBV2 CASSSREKLFF
TRBV9 CASSSPKGQPNLFNYGYTF
TRBV19 CASNQTSGQVNYEQYF
TRBV28 CASSFANRNYGYTF
TRBV5-4 CASSLDRGLNTDTQYF
TRBV6-1 CASSLLTLWGGELFF
TRBV5-1 CASSPASSSTDTQYF
TRBV4-3 CASSRDGISRTEAFF
TRBV7-3 CASSSAPGLAGSGANVLTF
TRBV19 CASSRSLYGYTF
TRBV27 CASRPTGGRQPQHF
TRBV7-3 CASSLNDVNTEAFF
TRBV4-1 CASSLVYGMATNEKLFF
TRBV5-6 CASSLMWGTDTQYF
TRBV5-1 CASRYRENTEAFF
TRBV28 CASSARQGAALAFF
TRBV6-5 CASSPVRLNYGYTF
TRBV7-2 CASSLVKRGPGYNEQFF
TRBV4-2 CASSRELNTEAFF
TRBV2 CASSPGFRGNQPQHF
TRBV28 CASSPGTGGLYEQYF
TRBV6-5 CASSTTGTGGHEQYF
TRBV5-1 CASSYSGPSTDTQYF
TRBV11-2 CASSLVLGVRNTEAFF
TRBV6-1 CASSETGEVFGYTF
TRBV5-1 CASSLGGQDSYEQYF
TRBV5-8 CASSLFKGGNQPQHF
TRBV11-1 CASKALGTALQETQYF
TRBV5-6 CASSPRTGVSPLHF
TRBV11-2 CASSLDPNPNEKLFF
TRBV7-2 CASSLTRGGQQFF
TRBV7-9 CASSLVQANTGELFF
TRBV4-1 CASSQERSGFYGYTF
TRBV7-3 CASSWRGALGNEQFF
TRBV2 CASRGRGVTDTQYF
TRBV7-9 CASSLRTGGTNEQYF
TRBV7-2 CASSKGTYPYEQYF
TRBV11-2 CASSFPGQGNEKLFF
TRBV19 CASSIEGATNTEAFF
TRBV29-1 CSVEPGQGGTQYF
TRBV6-1 CASRPTLTASYEQYF
TRBV6-1 CASSENHGQARGYGYTF